Described below is a single T cell receptor (beta chain) sequence and its context. Its antigen is unknown. TCRdb's table, derived via immunoSEQ multiplex PCR, lists solely in-frame clones and lacks some. The table shows 35,000 to 45,000 clones, with about 83% occurring only once. CDR3 size: 14 residues. V lost 5 bases to trimming and J lost 4 bases; unmatched junction nucleotides: 10. CDR1 and CDR2 from the germline V gene are GTSNPN and SVGIG (reference sequence). This specimen comes from a study of lymphopenia after photon versus proton radiotherapy. Study results and caveats: Oligoclonal CD8+ Temra expansion after nadir drove photon patients' diversity drop. Under photons, naive T cells and diversity fell while effector/memory populations rose. Post-nadir TCR diversity decline inversely tracked overall survival among those who died.

Sequenced material: peripheral blood, taken from a patient treated with proton-based radiotherapy. The chain couples TRBV30 to TRBJ2-7; 8 nucleotides line up with TRBD2. The clonotype originates from a woman between 65 and 79 years old with pancreatic cancer. The CDR3 protein is CAWGRLGGGYEQYF. The CDR3 nucleotides are TGTGCCTGGGGACGACTAGGCGGGGGGTACGAGCAGTACTTC.